The T cell receptor beta chain described here comes from a study of blood T cell repertoires in COVID-19. About the study: In each case, the material was cDNA or gDNA derived from T cells, B-cell-depleted T cells, or PBMCs.

Libraries were prepared by immunoSEQ multiplex PCR; TCRdb keeps only in-frame clonotypes and omits some of them. Among about 78,000 clones listed, 70% to 90% were seen once. This CDR3 contains 14 residues. V gave up 5 bases and J gave up 5 bases, with 12 bases separating them. CDR1 and CDR2 (germline): LNHNV, YYDKDF (reference sequence). Sequencing was done on a sample of peripheral blood. The clonotype comes from a man between 65 and 85 years old with active or convalescent COVID-19. This chain uses TRBV15 with TRBJ1-4; maybe TRBD1 (6 bases). The chain's CDR3 is CATSGGAENEKLFF. The CDR3 coding sequence is TGTGCCACCAGCGGGGGGGCAGAGAATGAAAAACTGTTTTTT.